This passage covers 3 T cell receptor beta chains from one sample sequenced in a study of blood T cell repertoires in COVID-19. Clones were sequenced by immunoSEQ multiplex PCR, and TCRdb holds only the in-frame ones, with some missing. This table has 65,000 to 75,000 clones, approximately 89% appearing once. The material sequenced was peripheral blood. The source is a woman in her 50s with active COVID-19.

The rearrangement links TRBV5-1 to TRBJ2-1; weak D call: TRBD2 (6 bases). V lost 2 bases and J 2 bases, leaving 14 bases between the germline ends. This CDR3 has 16 amino acids. The V gene's germline CDR1 is SGHRS and CDR2 YFSETQ. CDR3 protein: CASSFPAEGTYNEQFF. As DNA, the CDR3 is TGCGCCAGCAGCTTTCCAGCGGAGGGGACCTACAATGAGCAGTTCTTC.

The chain recombines TRBV5-1 with TRBJ1-2; 8 nucleotides match TRBD1. V was pared by 5 bases and J by 7 bases, with 7 bases of the junction left unmatched. Per germline, CDR1 SGHRS and CDR2 YFSETQ. This CDR3 has 13 residues. CDR3 sequence: CASRDGQGSGYTF. The CDR3 nucleotides read TGCGCCAGCAGAGATGGACAGGGAAGTGGCTACACCTTC.

The chain is built from TRBV3-1 (or the pseudogene TRBV3-2) and TRBJ1-1; D call uncertain. Germline CDR1 LGHDT, CDR2 YNNKEL (reference sequence). The V gene lost 0 bases and the J gene lost 11 bases, with 10 bases spanning the gap. The CDR3 sequence is 12 residues long. The CDR3 coding sequence is TGTGCCAGCAGCCAAGAGAGGGATAGGGCTTTCTTT. Translated, it gives CASSQERDRAFF.